What follows describes a single T cell receptor beta chain. This sample is part of a study of shared clonotypes between healthy human individuals. Naivety among CD8 cells was defined by CD45RO negativity and positive CCR7 selection, thereby excluding terminally differentiated effector memory CD45RA+ cells. Replicate PCRs run on sorted subsets employed approximately 0.2 ug DNA, approximately 30,000 T cell genomes. Sequencing used immunoSEQ multiplex PCR; TCRdb keeps in-frame clones, though not all of them. The sample has some 1,900,000 clones; approximately 94% are singletons. Germline-derived CDR1 and CDR2 are MRHNA and SNTAGT. The CDR3 length is 12 residues. The V end lost 4 bases, the J end lost 8 bases, and 9 bases lay between the germline ends.

The receptor's source is a man between 18 and 29 years old in good health. The source material was naive CD8+ T cells sorted from blood. The chain couples TRBV6-4 to TRBJ2-1; D may be TRBD1 (6 bases). CDR3 DNA: TGTGCCAGCAGTGGGGCAGGGGATGAGCAGTTCTTC. Amino acids: CASSGAGDEQFF.